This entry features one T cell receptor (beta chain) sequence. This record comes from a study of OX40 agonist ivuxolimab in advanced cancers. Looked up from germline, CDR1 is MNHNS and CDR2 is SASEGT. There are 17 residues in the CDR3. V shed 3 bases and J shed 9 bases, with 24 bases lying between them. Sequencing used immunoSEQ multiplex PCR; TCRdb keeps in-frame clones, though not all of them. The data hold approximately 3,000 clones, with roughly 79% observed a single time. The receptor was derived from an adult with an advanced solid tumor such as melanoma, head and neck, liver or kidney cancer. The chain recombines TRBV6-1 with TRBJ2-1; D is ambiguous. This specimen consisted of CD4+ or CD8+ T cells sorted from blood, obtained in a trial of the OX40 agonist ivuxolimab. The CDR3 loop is CASSDSGLRASYGEQFF. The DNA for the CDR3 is TGTGCCAGCAGTGATTCTGGTCTCCGGGCCTCCTACGGTGAGCAGTTCTTC.